What follows are 32 T cell receptor beta chains derived from one specimen sequenced in a study of cytomegalovirus exposure and HLA in healthy donors. The primer mix had 60 Vbeta and 13 Jbeta primers. TCRdb's table, derived via immunoSEQ multiplex PCR, lists solely in-frame clones and lacks some. The data show around 50,000 clones, approximately 52% seen once. Sequencing was carried out using PBMCs. These receptors all stem from a human donor in good health.

This chain links TRBV7-9 with TRBJ2-1; 9 nucleotides line up with TRBD1. V lost 1 base to trimming and J lost 2 bases; unmatched junction nucleotides: 0. Germline loops: CDR1 SEHNR, CDR2 FQNEAQ (reference sequence). The CDR3 totals 15 residues. CDR3 amino acids: CASSLGQGAYNEQFF. CDR3 coding DNA: TGTGCCAGCAGCTTAGGACAGGGGGCCTACAATGAGCAGTTCTTC.

The chain carries TRBV5-1 and TRBJ2-1; D is ambiguous. V dropped 7 bases and J dropped 0 bases, with 11 bases sitting between them. CDR3 size: 14 residues. The germline gives CDR1 SGHRS, CDR2 YFSETQ. The CDR3 protein is CASASSSSYNEQFF. The DNA of the CDR3 is TGCGCCAGCGCAAGCTCTAGCTCCTACAATGAGCAGTTCTTC. The variable domain in full, completed from reference TRBV5-1 and TRBJ2-1, reads KAGVTQTPRYLIKTRGQQVTLSCSPISGHRSVSWYQQTPGQGLQFLFEYFSETQRNKGNFPGRFSGRQFSNSRSEMNVSTLELGDSALYLCASASSSSYNEQFFGPGTRLTVL.

The chain carries TRBV18 and TRBJ2-1, with TRBD2 as a possible D gene (5 bases). Germline V gene data show CDR1 as KGHSH and CDR2 as LQKENI. The CDR3 sequence is 15 residues long. V was cut by 1 base and J by 6 bases, with 13 bases left in between. CDR3 coding DNA: TGTGCCAGCTCACCACAGGGAGCCGTGGTCAATGAGCAGTTCTTC. Protein: CASSPQGAVVNEQFF. Full variable domain (outside the CDR3, taken from reference TRBV18 and TRBJ2-1): NAGVMQNPRHLVRRRGQEARLRCSPMKGHSHVYWYRQLPEEGLKFMVYLQKENIIDESGMPKERFSAEFPKEGPSILRIQQVVRGDSAAYFCASSPQGAVVNEQFFGPGTRLTVL.

The J gene is TRBJ2-1, the V gene TRBV11-2; 11 nucleotides align to TRBD2. This CDR3 is 17 amino acids long. Trimming at V came to 2 bases and at J to 7 bases, leaving 10 bases not matched to a gene. Germline assignment: CDR1 SGHAT and CDR2 FQNNGV. The DNA of the CDR3 is TGTGCCAGCAGCTTAAAGGCTAGCGGGGGGCAGCGGAATGAGCAGTTCTTC. It translates to CASSLKASGGQRNEQFF.

This clone has only a few counts. The V gene is TRBV19, the J gene TRBJ2-1; weak D call: TRBD1 (6 bases). The CDR3 loop spans 16 amino acids. Trimming took off 8 bases at V and 4 bases at J, with 21 bases between the two ends. Germline V gene data show CDR1 as LNHDA and CDR2 as SQIVND (reference sequence). The CDR3 DNA is TGTGCCAGTTACCCTTCCGGGACACGATTTTACAATGAGCAGTTCTTC. Its protein product is CASYPSGTRFYNEQFF.

The chain links TRBV4-2 to TRBJ2-7, with a tentative D call TRBD2 (6 bases). The CDR3 consists of 15 residues. Trimming stripped 4 bases from V and 5 bases from J, with 18 bases between. Germline V gene data show CDR1 as LGHNA and CDR2 as YNFKEQ. The CDR3 sequence is CASSPSRGNYNEQYF. CDR3 nucleotides: TGTGCCAGCAGCCCCTCCCGGGGGAACTACAACGAGCAGTACTTC.

The CDR3 protein is CASSASSGGAHNEQFF. The CDR3 region has the DNA TGCGCCAGCAGCGCCTCTAGCGGGGGGGCCCACAATGAGCAGTTCTTC. The chain carries TRBV5-1 and TRBJ2-1, with TRBD2 matching 12 bases. The V and J ends lost 4 bases and 5 bases, in that order; junction bases with no gene match: 7. The CDR3 loop spans 16 amino acids. CDR1 is SGHRS, CDR2 YFSETQ, per germline.

The chain has TRBV7-2 and TRBJ2-1; 14 bases line up with TRBD2. Looked up from germline, CDR1 is SGHTA and CDR2 is FQGNSA. V shed 3 bases, J shed 5 bases, and the junction held 6 bases outside the gene matches. The CDR3 covers 17 residues. The CDR3 spells CASSFGLAGGLHNEQFF. DNA of the CDR3: TGTGCCAGCAGCTTTGGACTAGCGGGGGGCTTACACAATGAGCAGTTCTTC.

This clone is a singleton in its sample. This rearrangement joins TRBV11-3 to TRBJ2-2, with TRBD2 matching over 9 bases. CDR1 and CDR2 (germline): SGHNT, YENEEA. V shed 4 bases and J 5 bases; nucleotides not matched to a gene: 5. The CDR3 covers 15 residues. The CDR3 DNA reads as TGTGCCAGCAGCTCGAGGACTAGCGCGACCGGGGAGCTGTTTTTT. Translation gives CASSSRTSATGELFF.

V and J are TRBV7-9 and TRBJ2-5; D perhaps matches TRBD2 (6 bases). This CDR3 has 15 residues. The ends were cut back, 0 bases at V and 7 bases at J, with 15 bases in the middle. Germline loops: CDR1 SEHNR, CDR2 FQNEAQ (reference sequence). CDR3 amino acids: CASSLAGGSTGTQYF. The CDR3 DNA is TGTGCCAGCAGCTTAGCCGGGGGTTCCACGGGGACCCAGTACTTC.

V and J are TRBV29-1 and TRBJ1-1; 7 bases match TRBD1. Germline values: CDR1 SQVTM, CDR2 ANQGSEA. The CDR3 has 14 residues. V was clipped by 4 bases and J by 1 base; unmatched bases: 6. CDR3 loop: CSVAGDSRNTEAFF. The CDR3 DNA reads as TGCAGCGTTGCGGGGGACAGCAGGAACACTGAAGCTTTCTTT.

This chain links TRBV5-1 with TRBJ2-2, with 13 bases lining up with TRBD2. The CDR3 sequence is 16 residues long. Germline V gene sequence: CDR1 SGHRS, CDR2 YFSETQ. Trimming took 7 bases from V and 6 from J; bases not matched to a gene: 9. The CDR3 sequence is CASSPTSGGRAGELFF. The CDR3 DNA is TGCGCCAGCTCCCCGACTAGCGGGGGGAGGGCCGGGGAGCTGTTTTTT.

The rearrangement joins TRBV7-2 to TRBJ1-1; no clear D. Germline values: CDR1 SGHTA, CDR2 FQGNSA. The CDR3 is 16 residues long. Trimming took off 1 base at V and 0 bases at J, with 12 bases between the two ends. CDR3 in amino acids: CASSLVGGMMNTEAFF. DNA of the CDR3: TGTGCCAGCAGCTTAGTGGGAGGCATGATGAACACTGAAGCTTTCTTT.

The rearrangement links TRBV5-4 to TRBJ1-3, with D hard to call. The CDR3 spans 15 residues. Trimming pared 0 bases from V and 0 bases from J, leaving 7 bases between. The germline V gene has CDR1 SGHNT and CDR2 YYREEE (reference sequence). The CDR3 here is CASSLGLASGNTIYF. In nucleotides, the CDR3 is TGTGCCAGCAGCTTGGGACTTGCCTCTGGAAACACCATATATTTT.

The chain uses TRBV9 and TRBJ2-5; 8 bases are a match to TRBD2. The CDR3 is made up of 16 amino acids. The junction had 11 bases not matched to a gene; V was cut back by 2 bases and J by 5 bases. Germline V CDR1 and CDR2: SGDLS, YYNGEE. The CDR3 protein is CASSVNSGGGSETQYF. For the CDR3, the DNA is TGTGCCAGCAGCGTTAACTCTGGCGGGGGGTCGGAGACCCAGTACTTC.

The genes are TRBV5-8 and TRBJ1-1; TRBD1 might be the D (6 bases). CDR1 and CDR2 from the germline V gene are SGHTS and YDEGEE. This CDR3 contains 13 residues. V lost 4 bases and J lost 1, with 8 bases in between. The CDR3 DNA reads as TGTGCCAGCAGCCTACAGGGGAACACTGAAGCTTTCTTT. Amino acid sequence: CASSLQGNTEAFF.

The chain recombines TRBV20-1 with TRBJ2-1; no reliable D call. The CDR3 covers 11 residues. The V end lost 6 bases, the J end lost 6 bases, and 9 bases lay between the germline ends. Germline CDR1 and CDR2: DFQATT and SNEGSKA (reference sequence). CDR3 amino acids: CSARARNEQFF. CDR3 nucleotide sequence: TGCAGTGCCCGCGCCCGCAATGAGCAGTTCTTC.

CDR3 loop: CASSSGQGRNTIYF. CDR3 nucleotides: TGTGCCAGCAGCTCCGGACAGGGGCGAAACACCATATATTTT. The chain employs TRBV7-9 and TRBJ1-3; TRBD1 agrees at 9 bases. Trimming took 4 bases from V and 5 from J; bases not matched to a gene: 3. Germline V CDR1 and CDR2: SEHNR, FQNEAQ (reference sequence). The CDR3 is 14 residues long.

This clone was detected only a few times. The chain has TRBV7-9 and TRBJ2-1, with 9 bases identical to TRBD2. The CDR3 consists of 15 residues. Germline CDR1 reads SEHNR; CDR2 reads FQNEAQ (reference sequence). The junction had 10 bases not matched to a gene; V was cut back by 5 bases and J by 8 bases. As DNA, the CDR3 is TGTGCCAGCAGCCCAAGAGCTAGCGGGGTGGATGAGCAGTTCTTC. Amino acid sequence: CASSPRASGVDEQFF.

V is TRBV25-1 and J is TRBJ2-1; possible D gene TRBD1, 6 bases. The V gene lost 8 bases and the J gene lost 4 bases, with 12 bases spanning the gap. This CDR3 comprises 13 residues. Germline V lookup: CDR1 MGHDK, CDR2 SYGVNS. The DNA for the CDR3 is TGTGCCAGCTCCAAAGGGGGTTACAATGAGCAGTTCTTC. It specifies CASSKGGYNEQFF.

The genes are TRBV4-2 and TRBJ2-1, with 9 bases aligning to TRBD2. The V segment lost 3 bases and the J segment 3 bases; nucleotides outside the gene matches: 9. The germline V gene has CDR1 LGHNA and CDR2 YNFKEQ. The CDR3 covers 17 residues. CDR3 amino acids: CASSHRGGGEGYNEQFF. CDR3 DNA sequence: TGTGCCAGCAGCCACCGAGGCGGGGGGGAAGGCTACAATGAGCAGTTCTTC.

This clone was seen just once. This chain links TRBV5-1 with TRBJ2-5, with a possible D match to TRBD1 (5 bases). The V gene lost 3 bases and the J gene lost 2 bases, with 11 bases spanning the gap. CDR3 length: 14 residues. The germline CDR1 and CDR2 sequences are SGHRS and YFSETQ. CDR3 sequence reads: CASSSQGWQETQYF. The CDR3 coding sequence is TGCGCCAGCAGCTCCCAGGGTTGGCAAGAGACCCAGTACTTC.

V and J are TRBV4-1 and TRBJ1-2; D not certain. The CDR3 sequence is 15 residues long. CDR1 is MGHRA, CDR2 YSYEKL, per germline. The V end lost 2 bases, the J end lost 8 bases, and 18 bases lay between the germline ends. This CDR3 is CASSQPVLKFGGYTF. The CDR3 DNA reads TGCGCCAGCAGCCAACCAGTTTTGAAGTTCGGGGGCTACACCTTC.

The V and J genes are TRBV7-8 and TRBJ2-5; TRBD2 matches at 10 bases. TRBJ2-7 matches the DNA end more closely, so the J call is doubtful. This CDR3 has 14 amino acids. Germline-derived CDR1 and CDR2 are SGHVS and FQNEAQ. The CDR3 sequence: CASSRTSGTYEQYF. CDR3 sequence (DNA): TGTGCCAGCAGTCGGACTAGCGGAACCTACGAGCAGTACTTC.

This clone was counted only a few times. CDR3 in amino acids: CASSLTSNTEAFF. Here the CDR3 DNA reads TGTGCCAGCAGCCTAACCTCGAACACTGAAGCTTTCTTT. The genes are TRBV5-8 and TRBJ1-1, with unresolved D. The CDR3 sequence is 13 residues long. Trimming took 4 bases from V and 1 from J, leaving 8 bases between them. Germline V gene sequence: CDR1 SGHTS, CDR2 YDEGEE.

The table lists this clone with a few counts. The V gene is TRBV5-1, the J gene TRBJ2-3; TRBD2 might be the D (7 bases). The CDR3 is 17 residues long. Trimming stripped 2 bases from V and 0 bases from J, with 16 bases between. The V gene's germline CDR1 is SGHRS and CDR2 YFSETQ. Written as DNA, the CDR3 is TGCGCCAGCAGCTTTACCGGGGGGCCGGGGAGCACAGATACGCAGTATTTT. This sequence encodes CASSFTGGPGSTDTQYF.

In this sample, this clone turned up a few times. The V gene is TRBV2, the J gene TRBJ1-1; maybe TRBD1 (6 bases). CDR1 SNHLY and CDR2 FYNNEI come from the germline V gene. CDR3 size: 16 residues. V was clipped by 3 bases and J by 1 base, with 15 bases between them. Here the CDR3 DNA reads TGTGCCAGCAGTGAGAACAGGGTTTGGGGGAACACTGAAGCTTTCTTT. Protein sequence: CASSENRVWGNTEAFF.

CDR3 in DNA: TGCGCCAGCAGCCCATGGGGACAGGGCTCCTACGAGCAGTACTTC. Amino acids: CASSPWGQGSYEQYF. The V call is TRBV5-1, the J call TRBJ2-7; 9 bases align to TRBD1. The CDR3 runs 15 residues. V lost 4 bases to trimming and J lost 0 bases; unmatched junction nucleotides: 5. Germline V gene data show CDR1 as SGHRS and CDR2 as YFSETQ.

This chain joins TRBV30 and TRBJ1-2; D possibly corresponds to TRBD1 (5 bases). Per germline, CDR1 GTSNPN and CDR2 SVGIG (reference sequence). V was clipped by 2 bases and J by 9 bases, with 16 bases between them. CDR3 length: 13 residues. The CDR3 is CAWSTDTRSSYTF. In nucleotides, the CDR3 is TGTGCCTGGAGTACGGACACCCGAAGTAGCTACACCTTC.

V usage is TRBV18 and J usage is TRBJ1-5, with D perhaps TRBD1 (6 bases). CDR1 KGHSH and CDR2 LQKENI come from the germline V gene. V gave up 7 bases and J gave up 1 base, with 11 bases separating them. The length of the CDR3 is 14 residues. The CDR3 region is CASCGQGSNQPQHF. DNA for the CDR3: TGTGCCAGCTGTGGGCAGGGGAGCAATCAGCCCCAGCATTTT.

This sequence joins TRBV15 and TRBJ1-5; 7 bases are a match to TRBD1. J was trimmed by 7 bases and V by 2 bases; bases with no gene match: 2. In germline, CDR1 is LNHNV, CDR2 YYDKDF (reference sequence). This CDR3 region has 13 residues. The CDR3 DNA sequence: TGTGCCACCAGCAGATTACAGGGGCAGCCCCAGCATTTT. It is translated as CATSRLQGQPQHF.

The chain uses TRBV10-1 and TRBJ2-3; D might be TRBD2 (5 bases). Trimming took 6 bases from V and 2 from J, leaving 15 bases between them. Germline-derived CDR1 and CDR2 are WNHNN and SYGVQD (reference sequence). This CDR3 spans 15 amino acids. This CDR3 reads CASRPGRADTDTQYF. CDR3 nucleotides: TGCGCCAGCAGGCCCGGGCGGGCCGACACAGATACGCAGTATTTT.